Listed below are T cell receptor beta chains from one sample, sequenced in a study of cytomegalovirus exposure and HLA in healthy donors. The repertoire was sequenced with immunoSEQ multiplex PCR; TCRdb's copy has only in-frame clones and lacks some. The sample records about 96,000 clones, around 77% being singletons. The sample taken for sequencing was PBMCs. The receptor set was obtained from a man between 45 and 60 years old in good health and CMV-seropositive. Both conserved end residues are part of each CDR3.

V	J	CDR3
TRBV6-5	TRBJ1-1	CASSPAAGTEAFF
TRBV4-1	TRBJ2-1	CASSQVGRATYNEQFF
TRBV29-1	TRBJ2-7	CSVVGANGYEQYF
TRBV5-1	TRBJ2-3	CASSLAEASNPQYF
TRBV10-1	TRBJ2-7	CASSESGRSYEQYF
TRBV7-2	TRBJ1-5	CASSFTDYSNQPQHF
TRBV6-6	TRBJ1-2	CASTTWNRGRDYGYTF
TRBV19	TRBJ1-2	CASSPQTAMNYGYTF
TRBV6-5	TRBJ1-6	CASSYESNSPLNF
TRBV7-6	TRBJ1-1	CASSPPAGVNTEAFF
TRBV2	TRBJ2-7	CASSEKGSDYEQYF
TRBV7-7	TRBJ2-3	CASSFGRTDTQYF
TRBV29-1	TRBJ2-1	CSVGSGGWNEQFF
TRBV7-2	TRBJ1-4	CASSLDRVAEKLFF
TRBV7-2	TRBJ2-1	CASSVGISNEQFF
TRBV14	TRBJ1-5	CASSQEESQPQHF
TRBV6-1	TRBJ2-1	CASSQQDRDNEQFF
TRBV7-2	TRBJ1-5	CASSLVQANQPQHF
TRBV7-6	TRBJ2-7	CASSRTGNCHEQYF
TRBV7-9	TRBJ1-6	CASSLTGGSNSPLHF
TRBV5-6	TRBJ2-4	CASSSGLAGGLAKNIQYF
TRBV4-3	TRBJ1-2	CASSQNPGSLRWIGYTF
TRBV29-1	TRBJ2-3	CSAWKRVGDTQYF
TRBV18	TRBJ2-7	CASSPTVYEQYF
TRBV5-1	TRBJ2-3	CASSRLAGVGTDTQYF